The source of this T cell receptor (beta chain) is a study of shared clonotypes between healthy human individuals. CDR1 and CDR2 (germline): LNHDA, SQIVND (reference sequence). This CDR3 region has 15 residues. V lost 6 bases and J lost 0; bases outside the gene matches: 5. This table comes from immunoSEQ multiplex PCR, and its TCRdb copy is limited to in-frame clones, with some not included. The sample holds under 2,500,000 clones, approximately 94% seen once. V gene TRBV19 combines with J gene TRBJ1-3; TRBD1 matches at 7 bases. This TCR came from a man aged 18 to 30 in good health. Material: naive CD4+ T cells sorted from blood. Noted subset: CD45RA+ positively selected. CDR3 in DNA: TGTGCCAGTAGAGGACAGGCTTACTCTGGAAACACCATATATTTT. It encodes CASRGQAYSGNTIYF.